The clone carrying this T cell receptor (beta chain) has at least ten counts. Its antigen is undetermined. The sample belongs to a study of T cells after yellow fever vaccination. Overall study: With SMART-Seq v4 Ultra Low Input, the fractions containing low cell numbers were prepared. Study-wide results and caveats: Any FACS-sorted repertoire could hold abundant clonotypes that contaminate it from the bulk population.

Universal primer sites and UMIs were introduced during 5'RACE template-switching synthesis of TCR cDNA. TCRdb re-derived calls from the 5' RACE reads in MiXCR, one entry per CDR3 protein. The sample holds more than 300,000 distinct CDR3 sequences, over 8.5% seen once. CDR3 length: 15 amino acids. Germline V gene data show CDR1 as SGHRS and CDR2 as YFSETQ. Deletions cut 6 bases from V and 1 base from J, with 16 bases between. The TCR comes from a man younger than 35 who received the YFV17D yellow fever vaccine. The source was CD4+ T cells sorted from PBMCs, collected 45 days after the yellow fever booster vaccination. The V call is TRBV5-1, the J call TRBJ1-1; D is perhaps TRBD1 (6 bases). CDR3 in DNA: TGCGCCAGCAAGGGGGACCCAAACAAGAACACTGAAGCTTTCTTT. Translated, it gives CASKGDPNKNTEAFF.